This T cell receptor beta chain comes out of a study of CD8 T cells in Susac syndrome. Study findings and constraints: The study recognized that its TCR sequencing and HLA analysis covered a relatively small number of individuals.

Random hexamers were used to reverse transcribe an amount of roughly 0.5 to 1 ug RNA. Amplification of the TCR beta CDR3 was carried out by immunoSEQ multiplex PCR, which spanned a total of 54 Vbeta and 13 Jbeta segments. Each CDR3 protein gets one entry after TCRdb re-called the immunoSEQ multiplex PCR reads with MiXCR. The sample includes 75,000 to 100,000 distinct CDR3 sequences, 94% of them seen just once. Peripheral blood CD8+ and CD4+ T cells were profiled by TCR beta sequencing. Healthy donors matched for age and sex were used as controls. Turning to this clonotype: Its specificity is unknown.

This sequence originates from a human donor in good health. Sequenced input: CD8+ T cells from PBMCs.

The CDR3 DNA sequence: TGCGCCAGCAGCCCCCGAGAGACTGGAGAATACGAGCAGTACTTC. This translates into CASSPRETGEYEQYF. The chain links TRBV4-1 to TRBJ2-7; D is undetermined. CDR3 size: 15 residues. Germline assignment: CDR1 MGHRA and CDR2 YSYEKL. Trimming removed 4 bases at V and 4 bases at J, with 17 bases between.